This T cell receptor beta chain was captured by sequencing in a study of preoperative IRX-2 immunotherapy in early breast cancer. The treatment here: preoperative locoregional IRX-2 cytokine immunotherapy. Preoperative locoregional IRX-2 cytokine immunotherapy was tested in the phase Ib source study. The CDR3 contains 16 residues. Germline-derived CDR1 and CDR2 are MNHGY and SAAAGT. V lost 2 bases to trimming and J lost 4 bases, with 15 bases between them. Generated by immunoSEQ multiplex PCR, the TCRdb table keeps only in-frame clones and is missing some. The sample carries 90,000 to 100,000 clones, roughly 90% recorded once.

This chain links TRBV6-8 with TRBJ2-1, with D hard to call. This material consisted of tumor tissue, taken after IRX-2 immunotherapy. The receptor's source is a human donor with breast cancer. The CDR3 sequence is CASSYQGRRNYNEQFF. For the CDR3, the DNA is TGTGCCAGCAGTTACCAAGGGCGCCGGAATTACAATGAGCAGTTCTTC.